This T cell receptor beta chain was recovered during a study of blood T cells in healthy people across ages. General study findings and limits: Diversity estimates from one million T cells were considered underestimates. As age increased, TCR beta diversity per million T cells fell in a roughly linear fashion.

PCR was performed a second time for roughly 7 to 11 cycles using a sample-barcoded 5' primer and a J-beta primer mix. TCRdb re-called the 5' RACE reads with MiXCR, one entry per CDR3 protein. This sample carries around 1.7 million distinct CDR3 sequences, about 30% of them seen once, and the ten largest clones take 7.7%. This clonotype was observed at least ten times. Its specificity is unknown. This CDR3 comprises 16 residues. Trimming removed 1 base from V and 3 bases from J, with 13 bases in between. CDR1 is LGHNA, CDR2 YSLEER, per germline. Donors ranged from about 6 to 90 years old and were healthy Caucasians in Russia.

The J gene is TRBJ2-4, the V gene TRBV4-3; the D gene is possibly TRBD1 (5 bases). This receptor was obtained from a woman aged 25-40 years in good health. Material: blood. CDR3 in amino acids: CASSQGAGDSKNIQYF. CDR3 DNA: TGCGCCAGCAGCCAAGGAGCAGGAGACAGCAAAAACATTCAGTACTTC.